This is a list of T cell receptor beta chains from one sample in a study of yellow fever vaccine responses in identical twins. MiXCR, run by TCRdb on the RT-PCR reads, gives a single entry per CDR3 protein. The sample lists a few thousand distinct CDR3 sequences; 85% were seen once. Sequences were derived from T cells from blood (PBMCs), unsorted or a sorted subset (not recorded which), sampled before or after yellow fever vaccination (not recorded which). Every receptor here comes from a young woman who received the yellow fever vaccine. Both conserved end residues are part of each CDR3. Each record gives: V gene, clone size, CDR3 length, D gene, J gene, CDR3 DNA, CDR3 protein. The D gene is left open where the match is weak. Clone size, where shown, is once, few, many, or a class for clones that have expanded.

v_gene: TRBV29-1; abundance: .; len: 13; d_gene: .; j_gene: TRBJ2-7; CDR3nt: TGCAGCGTTGAAGAAACAGGAACCTACGAGCAGTACTTC; CDR3aa: CSVEETGTYEQYF
v_gene: TRBV11-3; abundance: .; len: 17; d_gene: TRBD2; j_gene: TRBJ2-3; CDR3nt: TGTGCCAGCAGCTTGGAGAGCGGGAGGGCCGGCACAGATACGCAGTATTTT; CDR3aa: CASSLESGRAGTDTQYF
v_gene: TRBV18; abundance: .; len: 13; d_gene: .; j_gene: TRBJ2-7; CDR3nt: TGTGCCAGCTCACCAGAGCGGGCCTACGAGCAGTACTTC; CDR3aa: CASSPERAYEQYF
v_gene: TRBV28; abundance: .; len: 11; d_gene: .; j_gene: TRBJ2-5; CDR3nt: TGTGCCAGCAGTATCCGGGACTGGTGGTACTTC; CDR3aa: CASSIRDWWYF
v_gene: TRBV28; abundance: .; len: 14; d_gene: TRBD2; j_gene: TRBJ2-7; CDR3nt: TGTGCCAGCAGTAGGACTAGCGGGTCCTACGAGCAGTACTTC; CDR3aa: CASSRTSGSYEQYF
v_gene: TRBV6-5; abundance: .; len: 15; d_gene: .; j_gene: TRBJ2-1; CDR3nt: TGTGCCAGCAGTTCTCCGGGACTTCACTACAATGAGCAGTTCTTC; CDR3aa: CASSSPGLHYNEQFF
v_gene: TRBV21-1; abundance: .; len: 19; d_gene: .; j_gene: TRBJ2-4; CDR3nt: TGTGCCAGCAGCAACACCGGGACAGGGGTATTTGTAGCCAAAAACATTCAGTACTTC; CDR3aa: CASSNTGTGVFVAKNIQYF
v_gene: TRBV6-1; abundance: once; len: 15; d_gene: TRBD1; j_gene: TRBJ2-7; CDR3nt: TGTGCCAGCAGTCGGAAGCCGGGACAGTATAACGAGCAGTACTTC; CDR3aa: CASSRKPGQYNEQYF
v_gene: TRBV28; abundance: .; len: 15; d_gene: TRBD2; j_gene: TRBJ2-2; CDR3nt: TGTGCCAGCAGCTCGGGACTAGCGGACACCGGGGAGCTGTTTTTT; CDR3aa: CASSSGLADTGELFF
v_gene: TRBV4-1; abundance: .; len: 13; d_gene: .; j_gene: TRBJ1-6; CDR3nt: TGCGCCAGCAGCCCAGGACACCATTCACCCCTCCACTTT; CDR3aa: CASSPGHHSPLHF
v_gene: TRBV9; abundance: .; len: 13; d_gene: .; j_gene: TRBJ2-2; CDR3nt: TGTGCCAGCAGAGTAGCATCTACCGGGGAGCTGTTTTTT; CDR3aa: CASRVASTGELFF